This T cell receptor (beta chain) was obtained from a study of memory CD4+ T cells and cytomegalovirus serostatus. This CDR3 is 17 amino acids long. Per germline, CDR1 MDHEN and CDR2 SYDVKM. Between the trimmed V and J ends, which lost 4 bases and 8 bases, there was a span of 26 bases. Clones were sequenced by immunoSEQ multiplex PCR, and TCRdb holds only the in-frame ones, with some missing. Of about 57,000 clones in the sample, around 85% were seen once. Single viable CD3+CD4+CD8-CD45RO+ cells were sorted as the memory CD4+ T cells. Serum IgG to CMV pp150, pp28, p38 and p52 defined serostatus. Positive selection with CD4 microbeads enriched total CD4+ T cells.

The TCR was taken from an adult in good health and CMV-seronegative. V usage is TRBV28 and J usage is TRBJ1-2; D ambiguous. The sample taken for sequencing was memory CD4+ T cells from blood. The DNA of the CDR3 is TGTGCCAGCAGTTCCTATTTTTCCTCGGGCCGGAAAGGGGGCTACACCTTC. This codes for CASSSYFSSGRKGGYTF.